What follows are 11 T cell receptor beta chains derived from one specimen sequenced in a study of molecular identifiers for immune sequencing clone quantification. TCRdb analysed the PCR reads with MiXCR anew, one entry per CDR3 protein. The sample records under 650,000 distinct CDR3 sequences, 20% being singletons. The sequenced material came from naive CD8+ T cells from blood, with Jurkat cell RNA spiked in. Subset reported: FACS-sorted CD8+CD4-CCR7+CD45RA+ naive T cells. These receptors were obtained from a human donor in good health. Some libraries in this study had Jurkat cell RNA spiked in.

The chain carries TRBV21-1 and TRBJ2-3; the listed D gene, TRBD1, was not tested against the DNA. TRBV21-1 is noted as a pseudogene. The CDR3 extends over 17 amino acids. In DNA, the CDR3 is TGTGCCAGCAGCACCAGAGTGGCGCACAGGTACACAGATACGCAGTATTTT. This codes for CASSTRVAHRYTDTQYF.

The chain employs TRBV20-1 and TRBJ2-1; 13 nucleotides line up with TRBD2. In germline, CDR1 is DFQATT, CDR2 SNEGSKA (reference sequence). The CDR3 has 14 residues. The V gene end was trimmed by 6 bases and the J gene end by 8 bases; junction bases not matched to a gene: 7. The CDR3 is CSALGLAGLDEQFF. For the CDR3, the DNA is TGCAGTGCCCTGGGACTAGCGGGATTGGATGAGCAGTTCTTC.

This clonotype was counted only a few times. One base away lies a much larger clone, so this may be a sequencing read error. The V call is TRBV5-1, the J call TRBJ1-1, with TRBD1 as a possible D gene (6 bases). CDR1 is SGHRS, CDR2 YFSETQ, per germline. V lost 5 bases and J lost 0, with 14 bases in between. This CDR3 has 15 amino acids. Here the CDR3 reads CASSSDSYMNTEAFF. The CDR3, as DNA: TGCGCCAGCAGTTCGGACAGCTACATGAACACTGAAGCTTTCTTT.

As to this clonotype: Since a much larger clone is just one base distant, this may be a read error. The chain carries TRBV4-3 and TRBJ2-1; 7 nucleotides line up with TRBD1. The CDR3 length is 16 residues. Germline V gene lookup returns CDR1 LGHNA and CDR2 YSLEER. The CDR3 nucleotides read TGCGCCAGCAGCCAAGACAGGGGGACCCTCACGGATGAGCAGCTCTTC. Protein: CASSQDRGTLTDEQLF.

This clonotype was detected ten times or more. The chain has TRBV20-1 and TRBJ2-7; D possibly corresponds to TRBD1 (7 bases). The CDR3 runs 12 residues. In germline, CDR1 is DFQATT, CDR2 SNEGSKA (reference sequence). With 5 bases removed from V and 2 bases from J, the gap between germline ends came to 10 bases. The CDR3 DNA follows: TGCAGTGCTGGGGGGACAGCCTACGAGCAGTACTTC. Translated: CSAGGTAYEQYF.

The gene calls are TRBV29-1 and TRBJ2-1, with 8 nucleotides matching TRBD1. CDR1 is SQVTM, CDR2 ANQGSEA, per germline. After removal of 3 bases from V and 2 bases from J, the junction contained 3 bases not matched to a gene. The CDR3 runs 14 residues. The CDR3, as DNA: TGCAGCGTTGATGCGGGACAGGCCTACAATGAGCAGTTCTTC. As protein: CSVDAGQAYNEQFF.

Many counts were recorded for this clonotype. V gene TRBV6-2 or TRBV6-3 combines with J gene TRBJ1-1; no clear D. Germline CDR1 MNHEY, CDR2 SVGEGT. CDR3 size: 11 residues. The ends were cut back, 6 bases at V and 3 bases at J, with 5 bases in the middle. The CDR3 DNA reads TGTGCCAGCAGCTTGGACACTGAAGCTTTCTTT. Translation: CASSLDTEAFF.

The V call is TRBV2, the J call TRBJ2-3; weak D call: TRBD2 (6 bases). Per the germline V gene, CDR1 is SNHLY and CDR2 is FYNNEI. Trimming removed 3 bases from V and 2 bases from J, with 18 bases in between. The CDR3 totals 17 residues. As DNA, the CDR3 is TGTGCCAGCAGTGACCCAAGGCTCGGACTATCCACAGATACGCAGTATTTT. Protein: CASSDPRLGLSTDTQYF.

The table lists this clonotype with many counts. The gene calls are TRBV30 and TRBJ1-1; possibly TRBD1 for D (6 bases). The CDR3 length is 12 residues. Germline assignment: CDR1 GTSNPN and CDR2 SVGIG (reference sequence). V lost 4 bases to trimming and J lost 7 bases, with 13 bases between them. The CDR3: CAWKQGVFEAFF. CDR3 DNA sequence: TGTGCCTGGAAACAGGGAGTTTTTGAAGCTTTCTTT. Supplemented by reference TRBV30 and TRBJ1-1, the full variable domain reads SQTIHQWPATLVQPVGSPLSLECTVEGTSNPNLYWYRQAAGRGLQLLFYSVGIGQISSEVPQNLSASRPQDRQFILSSKKLLLSDSGFYLCAWKQGVFEAFFGQGTRLTVV.

This clonotype was observed a handful of times. CDR3 sequence: CATGGGQTQYF. CDR3 nucleotides: TGTGCCACCGGTGGCGGACAGACCCAGTACTTC. V and J are TRBV7-9 and TRBJ2-5; D remains ambiguous. The CDR3 extends over 11 amino acids. Germline values: CDR1 SEHNR, CDR2 FQNEAQ (reference sequence). The V gene lost 10 bases and the J gene lost 6 bases, with 12 bases spanning the gap.

On this clonotype itself: This may arise from a read error, as a much more abundant clone is one base away. V usage is TRBV20-1 and J usage is TRBJ2-7; 7 positions agree with TRBD1. Germline assignment: CDR1 DFQATT and CDR2 SNEGSKA (reference sequence). This CDR3 comprises 15 residues. V shed 0 bases, J shed 2 bases, and the junction held 7 bases outside the gene matches. CDR3 bases: TGCAGTGCTAGAGACGGGACAGAGGGTCCCTACGAGCAGTACTTC. Translated: CSARDGTEGPYEQYF.